A selection of T cell receptor beta chains follows, all from one sample in a study of control samples from healthy donors and cancer patients. The repertoire was sequenced with immunoSEQ multiplex PCR; TCRdb's copy has only in-frame clones and lacks some. This table has about 120,000 clones, more than 70% appearing once. Sequencing input: blood. These receptors were taken from a man aged 50-59 years in good health. Both conserved end residues are part of each CDR3. A D gene is named only where the DNA matches it firmly. Rows give clone size only sometimes, using once, few, many, or a class for an expanded clone.

j_call v_call clone_size d_call cdr3_nt cdr3_aa
TRBJ2-3 TRBV7-8 - TRBD2 TGTGCCAGCAGCTATATTAGCGGGGGGGGGTCAGATACGCAGTATTTT CASSYISGGGSDTQYF
TRBJ2-2 TRBV12-3/TRBV12-4 once - TGTGCCAGCAGCCAGCTGGAGGGTGGGGAGCTGTTTTTT CASSQLEGGELFF
TRBJ1-2 TRBV19 - - TGTGCCAGTAGCAATGACAAAGCTAACTATGGCTACACCTTC CASSNDKANYGYTF
TRBJ2-7 TRBV12-3/TRBV12-4 - - TGTGCCAGCAGCAACGACGGGTACTACGAGCAGTACTTC CASSNDGYYEQYF
TRBJ2-7 TRBV9 - TRBD2 TGTGCCAGCAGCGAAGCGGGGGGTACTAACTACGAGCAGTACTTC CASSEAGGTNYEQYF
TRBJ1-2 TRBV19 once TRBD1 TGTGCCAGTAGTATATCCCGGACAGGGATTTATGGCTACACCTTC CASSISRTGIYGYTF
TRBJ1-2 TRBV6-6 - - TGTGCCAGCAGCCTTCTCGATTACAGGGCCTCTGGCTACACCTTC CASSLLDYRASGYTF
TRBJ2-1 TRBV28 - - TGTGCCAGCAACCCCGTTCTGGCACTCTACAATGAGCAGTTCTTC CASNPVLALYNEQFF
TRBJ2-1 TRBV7-9 few - TGTGCCAGCAGCGCCTTGGACAGGGAGGGCCCAAAGCAGTTCTTC CASSALDREGPKQFF
TRBJ1-2 TRBV12-3/TRBV12-4 - - TGTGCCAGCAGAGCAAGTATCGGCTACACCTTC CASRASIGYTF
TRBJ1-1 TRBV2 - - TGTGCCAGCAGTGGGGGCCAACAGTTCACGTACACTGAAGCTTTCTTT CASSGGQQFTYTEAFF
TRBJ2-1 TRBV7-2 once TRBD2 TGTGCCAGCAGCTTGGGAGGTGGCGGGGGGCGGAATGAGCAGTTCTTC CASSLGGGGGRNEQFF
TRBJ2-7 TRBV18 - TRBD1 TGTGCCAGCTCTACTCTTCCGGGACAGAAATCCTACGAGCAGTACTTC CASSTLPGQKSYEQYF
TRBJ2-5 TRBV10-3 few TRBD2 TGTGCCATCAGTGAGTCGCAGGCTAGCGGGGGTGAGACCCAGTACTTC CAISESQASGGETQYF
TRBJ2-7 TRBV12-3/TRBV12-4 - - TGTGCCAGCAGCCTGGTAGGGACCTACGAGCAGTACTTC CASSLVGTYEQYF
TRBJ2-5 TRBV14 - TRBD1 TGTGCCAGCAGCCATCGCGGGACAGGGGCTGGGACCCAGTACTTC CASSHRGTGAGTQYF